Presented here are 29 T cell receptor beta chains from one specimen sequenced in a study of CD8+ T cells in alopecia areata. Treatment noted: oral pan-JAK inhibitor, 5-10 mg twice daily. The authors extracted RNA and reverse transcribed it into cDNA as the sequencing template. Measured with immunoSEQ multiplex PCR; TCRdb has only the in-frame clones, and not every one. The sample lists roughly 200,000 clones, less than 50% occurring once. The sample was CD4+ T cells sorted from blood, taken at roughly week 38, from a patient treated with tofacitinib. All receptors come from a human donor with alopecia areata.

The chain couples TRBV7-9 to TRBJ2-2; either TRBD1 or TRBD2 may supply D (6 bases each). The CDR3 consists of 15 residues. Trimming shortened V by 3 bases and J by 6 bases, and 14 bases separated the two germline ends. CDR1 is SEHNR and CDR2 is FQNEAQ in the germline V gene (reference sequence). The CDR3 nucleotides are TGTGCCAGCAGCTTTTCCGGTCGGGGGCCCGGGGAGCTGTTTTTT. Its protein product is CASSFSGRGPGELFF.

The V and J genes are TRBV6-6 and TRBJ2-7, with D perhaps matching TRBD1 (5 bases). Per germline, CDR1 MNHNY and CDR2 SVGAGI (reference sequence). CDR3 length: 14 residues. Trimming cost V 6 bases and J 2 bases, with 14 bases left between them. The CDR3 region has the DNA TGTGCCAGCAGCCCCAGGGTTCCCCCCTACGAGCAGTACTTC. Encoded protein: CASSPRVPPYEQYF.

The table lists this clone with many counts. The chain combines TRBV9 with TRBJ2-2; D gene unclear. V lost 7 bases and J lost 3, with 19 bases in between. The germline CDR1 and CDR2 sequences are SGDLS and YYNGEE. The CDR3 is 16 residues long. The CDR3 DNA is TGTGCCAGCGGAGAAAGCTCTCCGCCCCACACCGGGGAGCTGTTTTTT. This encodes CASGESSPPHTGELFF.

This clone was recorded a few times. The gene calls are TRBV29-1 and TRBJ2-3; the match to TRBD2 covers 8 bases. J lost 2 bases, V lost 8 bases, and 3 bases had no gene match. The CDR3 contains 12 residues. Germline CDR1 is SQVTM and CDR2 is ANQGSEA. The CDR3, as DNA: TGCAGCTCGGGACTAGTCACAGATACGCAGTATTTT. It yields the protein CSSGLVTDTQYF.

This chain links TRBV4-2 with TRBJ2-2; D gene unclear. V was trimmed by 0 bases and J by 6 bases, leaving 8 bases between them. Per germline, CDR1 LGHNA and CDR2 YNFKEQ. The CDR3 consists of 14 residues. CDR3 sequence reads: CASSQDVRAGELFF. The DNA of the CDR3 is TGTGCCAGCAGCCAAGATGTCAGAGCCGGGGAGCTGTTTTTT.

This sequence joins TRBV4-1 and TRBJ1-2; D not certain. V was trimmed by 4 bases and J by 4 bases, leaving 16 bases between them. The CDR3 spans 15 residues. CDR1 MGHRA and CDR2 YSYEKL come from the germline V gene. The CDR3 sequence: CASSLQPTSIYGYTF. The CDR3 bases are TGCGCCAGCAGCCTGCAACCAACATCAATCTATGGCTACACCTTC.

CDR3 residues: CASSHLGAEDGYTF. The CDR3 DNA follows: TGTGCCAGCTCCCACCTCGGGGCCGAGGATGGCTACACCTTC. This sequence joins TRBV18 and TRBJ1-2, with D perhaps matching TRBD1 (5 bases). V gave up 6 bases and J gave up 6 bases, with 17 bases separating them. This CDR3 region has 14 residues. The germline gives CDR1 KGHSH, CDR2 LQKENI.

This clone was seen more than once but under ten times. The CDR3 here is CAWTHQETQYF. The CDR3 region has the DNA TGTGCCTGGACACACCAAGAGACCCAGTACTTC. The rearrangement joins TRBV30 to TRBJ2-5; no definite D call. Germline V gene sequence: CDR1 GTSNPN, CDR2 SVGIG (reference sequence). The CDR3 covers 11 residues. The V end was cut by 4 bases, the J end by 0 bases, with 3 bases between. The whole variable domain, remainder taken from reference TRBV30 and TRBJ2-5, is SQTIHQWPATLVQPVGSPLSLECTVEGTSNPNLYWYRQAAGRGLQLLFYSVGIGQISSEVPQNLSASRPQDRQFILSSKKLLLSDSGFYLCAWTHQETQYFGPGTRLLVL.

Concerning this clone: In the same sample, other DNA sequences code for this CDR3. The chain joins TRBV7-9 to TRBJ2-1; unclear D gene. Germline values: CDR1 SEHNR, CDR2 FQNEAQ (reference sequence). V was pared by 0 bases and J by 6 bases, with 9 bases between. The CDR3 has 14 residues. The CDR3 region is CASSLAVVGNEQFF. The CDR3 DNA is TGTGCCAGCAGCTTAGCTGTGGTAGGCAATGAGCAGTTCTTC.

The chain joins TRBV7-2 to TRBJ2-7; D not certain. Germline CDR1 is SGHTA and CDR2 is FQGNSA. With 2 bases removed from V and 5 bases from J, the gap between germline ends came to 13 bases. The CDR3 is 14 amino acids. This CDR3 reads CASSLLGLVHEQYF. CDR3 DNA sequence: TGTGCCAGCAGCTTATTGGGTCTGGTCCACGAGCAGTACTTC.

The chain carries TRBV7-9 and TRBJ2-5; D possibly corresponds to TRBD1 (5 bases). This CDR3 region has 14 residues. V lost 3 bases, J lost 4 bases, and 12 bases lay in between. CDR1 and CDR2 (germline): SEHNR, FQNEAQ (reference sequence). CDR3 sequence (DNA): TGTGCCAGCAGCTTTGGGGCAGCAGGAGAGACCCAGTACTTC. It codes for CASSFGAAGETQYF.

The chain carries TRBV30 and TRBJ2-6; D unclear. CDR1 is GTSNPN, CDR2 SVGIG, per germline (reference sequence). The V and J ends lost 5 bases and 1 base respectively, with 3 bases between them. The length of the CDR3 is 12 residues. The CDR3 is CAWASGANVLTF. The CDR3 DNA is TGTGCCTGGGCTTCTGGGGCCAACGTCCTGACTTTC.

The CDR3 region is CAWGSSLEQYF. The CDR3 nucleotides read TGTGCCTGGGGGTCTTCCCTCGAGCAGTACTTC. V and J are TRBV30 and TRBJ2-5; D is uncertain. The end of the DNA aligns better with TRBJ2-7, so the J call may be wrong. The CDR3 covers 11 residues. The germline gives CDR1 GTSNPN, CDR2 SVGIG (reference sequence).

A few counts support this clone. V is TRBV11-2 and J is TRBJ1-1; D gene uncertain. Germline lookup yields CDR1 SGHAT and CDR2 FQNNGV. V dropped 1 base and J dropped 1 base, with 7 bases sitting between them. CDR3 length equals 14 residues. The CDR3 spells CASSLGGRNTEAFF. CDR3 bases: TGTGCCAGCAGCTTAGGGGGTAGGAACACTGAAGCTTTCTTT.

Only a few counts were recorded for this clone. The V gene is TRBV6-1, the J gene TRBJ2-2, with D unclear. V shed 6 bases and J shed 0 bases, with 8 bases lying between them. Germline loops: CDR1 MNHNS, CDR2 SASEGT. There are 14 residues in the CDR3. CDR3 region: CASRAEPNTGELFF. The CDR3 DNA reads TGTGCCAGCAGGGCAGAGCCGAACACCGGGGAGCTGTTTTTT.

This clone was seen only once. The chain recombines TRBV29-1 with TRBJ2-2; D call uncertain. The CDR3 totals 12 residues. The ends were cut back, 4 bases at V and 5 bases at J, with 8 bases in the middle. Germline V gene data show CDR1 as SQVTM and CDR2 as ANQGSEA. CDR3 sequence reads: CSVVPQTGELFF. CDR3 coding DNA: TGCAGCGTTGTCCCTCAGACCGGGGAGCTGTTTTTT.

This chain uses TRBV7-9 with TRBJ1-5; no firm D call. This CDR3 contains 12 residues. Germline V gene lookup returns CDR1 SEHNR and CDR2 FQNEAQ (reference sequence). Trimming stripped 1 base from V and 6 bases from J, with 4 bases between. The CDR3 protein is CASSLVGQPQHF. In DNA, the CDR3 is TGTGCCAGCAGCTTAGTGGGTCAGCCCCAGCATTTT.

The CDR3 protein is CATSRVILAGVVADTQYF. The CDR3, as DNA: TGTGCCACCAGCAGAGTTATACTAGCGGGAGTAGTCGCAGATACGCAGTATTTT. The chain uses TRBV15 and TRBJ2-3; 11 positions match TRBD2. The CDR3 consists of 18 residues. Germline assignment: CDR1 LNHNV and CDR2 YYDKDF (reference sequence). V trimming: 1 base; J trimming: 4 bases; junction bases outside the gene matches: 10.

The V call is TRBV4-1, the J call TRBJ2-7; 7 nucleotides match TRBD2. The CDR3 sequence is 16 residues long. V shed 0 bases, J shed 1 base, and the junction held 6 bases outside the gene matches. CDR1 and CDR2 from the germline V gene are MGHRA and YSYEKL. CDR3 coding DNA: TGCGCCAGCAGCCAAGATTGGTCTAGCGGTTCCTACGAGCAGTACTTC. This gives the protein CASSQDWSSGSYEQYF.

The CDR3 protein is CSALPGTASSYNEQFF. The CDR3 bases are TGCAGCGCACTTCCCGGGACAGCGAGCTCCTACAATGAGCAGTTCTTC. This chain uses TRBV29-1 with TRBJ2-1, with 7 bases identical to TRBD1. This CDR3 has 16 residues. The germline V gene has CDR1 SQVTM and CDR2 ANQGSEA. After removal of 7 bases from V and 0 bases from J, the junction contained 12 bases not matched to a gene.

The chain links TRBV25-1 to TRBJ2-7, with 9 bases that match TRBD2. Germline-derived CDR1 and CDR2 are MGHDK and SYGVNS. V was clipped by 5 bases and J by 1 base; unmatched bases: 15. The CDR3 spans 18 residues. The CDR3 region has the DNA TGTGCCAGCAGTCCGCCCCGAATGACTAGCGGAGGTTCCTACGAGCAGTACTTC. It codes for CASSPPRMTSGGSYEQYF.

V and J are TRBV6-1 and TRBJ2-5, with TRBD2 as a possible D gene (6 bases). Per germline, CDR1 MNHNS and CDR2 SASEGT. With 1 base removed from V and 5 bases from J, the gap between germline ends came to 11 bases. This CDR3 comprises 14 residues. The CDR3 loop is CASSEGGAGETQYF. In nucleotides, the CDR3 is TGTGCCAGCAGTGAAGGCGGGGCCGGGGAGACCCAGTACTTC.

The chain's CDR3 is CAWSAGTDNEQFF. For the CDR3, the DNA is TGTGCCTGGAGTGCCGGGACAGATAATGAGCAGTTCTTC. The rearrangement joins TRBV30 to TRBJ2-1, with TRBD1 matching over 7 bases. Losses at the gene ends were 1 base for V and 7 bases for J; bases not matched to a gene: 4. The germline CDR1 and CDR2 sequences are GTSNPN and SVGIG (reference sequence). CDR3 size: 13 residues.

The chain couples TRBV6-5 to TRBJ1-1; D gene unclear. V lost 5 bases and J 4 bases, leaving 11 bases between the germline ends. The CDR3 runs 13 residues. Germline loops: CDR1 MNHEY, CDR2 SVGAGI. The chain's CDR3 is CASSHLGGTEAFF. CDR3 in DNA: TGTGCCAGCAGTCACCTCGGTGGCACTGAAGCTTTCTTT.

The chain couples TRBV29-1 to TRBJ2-7; D assignment may be TRBD1 or TRBD2 (5 bases each). Trimming left V 5 bases short and J 0 bases short, with 14 bases between. Germline CDR1 is SQVTM and CDR2 is ANQGSEA. This CDR3 is 14 amino acids long. The CDR3 sequence: CSVLWQGRSYEQYF. CDR3 sequence (DNA): TGCAGCGTTCTATGGCAGGGACGCTCCTACGAGCAGTACTTC.

The V call is TRBV29-1, the J call TRBJ2-5, with D perhaps TRBD2 (6 bases). Per germline, CDR1 SQVTM and CDR2 ANQGSEA. Trimming pared 4 bases from V and 1 base from J, leaving 10 bases between. The CDR3 runs 13 residues. The CDR3 sequence is CSVGGTAQETQYF. The CDR3 nucleotides are TGCAGCGTTGGAGGGACTGCCCAAGAGACCCAGTACTTC.

V is TRBV18 and J is TRBJ2-1; a possible D gene is TRBD1 (6 bases). CDR1 KGHSH and CDR2 LQKENI come from the germline V gene. CDR3 length: 15 residues. V lost 3 bases and J 3 bases, leaving 12 bases between the germline ends. CDR3 residues: CASSPYTGNYNEQFF. The DNA of the CDR3 is TGTGCCAGCTCACCTTACACAGGGAACTACAATGAGCAGTTCTTC.

This clone has a count of ten or more. This sequence joins TRBV9 and TRBJ2-3, with TRBD2 identical over 13 bases. There are 16 residues in the CDR3. CDR1 and CDR2 (germline): SGDLS, YYNGEE. V was clipped by 3 bases and J by 4 bases; unmatched bases: 5. CDR3 sequence (DNA): TGTGCCAGCAGCGGCGGACTAGCGGGAGCTGCAGATACGCAGTATTTT. Translation gives CASSGGLAGAADTQYF.

In nucleotides, the CDR3 is TGTGCCAGCAGCTTAGCAAGGGAGTATGAGCAGTTCTTC. This codes for CASSLAREYEQFF. The genes are TRBV7-8 and TRBJ2-1, with D maybe TRBD2 (5 bases). The ends were cut back, 0 bases at V and 8 bases at J, with 8 bases in the middle. CDR1 and CDR2 from the germline V gene are SGHVS and FQNEAQ. The CDR3 has 13 amino acids.